This TCR beta chain was captured in a study of blood T cell repertoires in COVID-19. Germline lookup yields CDR1 LNHDA and CDR2 SQIVND (reference sequence). The CDR3 is made up of 15 amino acids. The V end was cut by 1 base, the J end by 6 bases, with 15 bases between. Generated by immunoSEQ multiplex PCR, the TCRdb table keeps only in-frame clones and is missing some. In the table there are roughly 410,000 clones, 70% to 90% of which are singletons. V usage is TRBV19 and J usage is TRBJ1-1; D may be TRBD1 (6 bases). This TCR was recovered from a woman aged 55-69 years with COVID-19, enrolled during active disease. The sequenced sample was peripheral blood. The CDR3 reads CASSIGEQGWAEAFF. CDR3 DNA sequence: TGTGCCAGTAGTATAGGAGAACAGGGTTGGGCTGAAGCTTTCTTT.